This record concerns one T cell receptor (beta chain) sequence. Germline CDR1 SGHRS, CDR2 YFSETQ. The trim removed 4 bases at V and 7 bases at J, leaving 13 bases unmatched. The CDR3 is 16 amino acids. The data were obtained in a study of blood T cell repertoires in COVID-19. The protocol was immunoSEQ multiplex PCR, while the TCRdb copy is restricted to in-frame clones and leaves out a portion. The sample has a few hundred thousand clones, just over 85% seen once; the top ten hold about 1.7%. This sequence joins TRBV5-1 and TRBJ2-7; 11 bases fit TRBD2. The receptor's source is a man in his forties who had recovered from COVID-19. Sequencing input: PBMCs or T cells enriched from blood (not recorded which). The CDR3 spells CASSGGSGRAMREQYF. The CDR3 DNA reads as TGCGCCAGCAGCGGGGGTAGCGGGAGGGCCATGAGAGAGCAGTACTTC.